This T cell receptor beta chain stems from a study of Ad26.COV2.S vaccination and SARS-CoV-2 variants. As to treatment: 19 received Ad26.COV2.S at low or high dose, single or two shots; about 5 received placebo; per-sample allocation not given. After the first vaccine or placebo injection, samples were drawn on day 63. Trimming left V 8 bases short and J 2 bases short, with 12 bases between. Germline values: CDR1 MDHEN, CDR2 SYDVKM. The CDR3 covers 14 residues. Sequencing was performed with immunoSEQ multiplex PCR; in TCRdb, only in-frame clones are kept and a portion is missing. Here the sample spans some 320,000 clones, around four fifths being singletons.

This TCR came from a person aged 18-65 years who received the Ad26.COV2.S COVID-19 vaccine or a placebo. V gene TRBV28 combines with J gene TRBJ2-2; no definite D call. Material: peripheral blood, obtained in a trial of Ad26.COV2.S vaccine versus placebo. CDR3 region: CASYRAGNTGELFF. Here the CDR3 DNA reads TGTGCCAGCTACAGAGCCGGTAACACCGGGGAGCTGTTTTTT.